A selection of T cell receptor beta chains follows, all from one sample in a study of blood T cell repertoires in COVID-19. Assay used: immunoSEQ multiplex PCR; TCRdb lists only in-frame clones, some missing. The profile shows 300,000 to 450,000 clones, more than 85% of them singletons. Sequencing was done on a sample of peripheral blood. The receptors stem from a human donor in a cohort sampled during active COVID-19. Both conserved end residues are part of each CDR3. The D gene is left open where the match is weak. Size values are once, few and many counts, or a class for expanded clones, and some rows have none.

>few|TRBJ1-2|TRBV5-1|TRBD1
TGCGCCAGCAGCTTGGCCGGGACCCAATCAGGGGGATACACCTTC
CASSLAGTQSGGYTF
>-|TRBJ2-6|TRBV6-5|-
TGTGCCAGCGCTAGGAGAGAGTCTGGGGCCAACGTCCTGACTTTC
CASARRESGANVLTF
>-|TRBJ2-1|TRBV6-1|-
TGTGCCAGCAGTGAAACCGGGGACTACAATGAGCAGTTCTTC
CASSETGDYNEQFF
>-|TRBJ1-1|TRBV6-6|-
TGTGCCAGCAACCGGGGTAGAAACACTGAAGCTTTCTTT
CASNRGRNTEAFF
>-|TRBJ1-3|TRBV5-1|-
TGCGCCAGCAGCCCCGCTTCGCAGGCTGGAAACACCATATATTTT
CASSPASQAGNTIYF
>-|TRBJ1-3|TRBV3-1/TRBV3-2|TRBD1
TGTGCCAGCAGCGCGGACAGGACCGGCTCTGGAAACACCATATATTTT
CASSADRTGSGNTIYF
>-|TRBJ2-5|TRBV4-1|TRBD2
TGCGCCAGCAGCCAAAGCGGGGGCTTACAAGAGACCCAGTACTTC
CASSQSGGLQETQYF
>-|TRBJ1-2|TRBV27|-
TGTGCCAGCTCAGGGTATGGGGGGAACTATGGCTACACCTTC
CASSGYGGNYGYTF
>-|TRBJ1-2|TRBV6-1|-
TGTGCCAGCAGTGAAGCGGTCAGTCTAGGAGACTATGGCTACACCTTC
CASSEAVSLGDYGYTF
>-|TRBJ2-7|TRBV28|TRBD2
TGTGCCAGCAGACCAAGCGGGACTCCCTTAGCCTACGAGCAGTACTTC
CASRPSGTPLAYEQYF
>-|TRBJ2-7|TRBV4-2|TRBD2
TGTGCCAGCAGTCATGCCCTCAATCTAGCGGACCAAACCTACGAGCAGTACTTC
CASSHALNLADQTYEQYF
>-|TRBJ2-3|TRBV10-1|-
TGCGCCAGCAGTGAGGCATCAGACTCCTCACCTACGCAGTATTTT
CASSEASDSSPTQYF
>-|TRBJ2-1|TRBV10-3|TRBD2
TGTGCCATCAGCCTAGCGGGAGAACTCTACAATGAGCAGTTCTTC
CAISLAGELYNEQFF
>-|TRBJ2-5|TRBV19|TRBD1
TGTGCCAGTAAGAAACAGGGGGCAGGAGAGACCCAGTACTTC
CASKKQGAGETQYF
>-|TRBJ2-5|TRBV9|-
TGTGCCAGCAGCGTAGGCACTTTCTCTAAAGAGACCCAGTACTTC
CASSVGTFSKETQYF
>once|TRBJ1-1|TRBV28|-
TGTGCCAGCAGTTTACTCGGCGACAGCGACGACACTGAAGCTTTCTTT
CASSLLGDSDDTEAFF
>-|TRBJ2-7|TRBV5-4|-
TGTGCCAGCAGCTTGGTCCCGGGAGTATTTTACGAGCAGTACTTC
CASSLVPGVFYEQYF
>few|TRBJ1-1|TRBV18|TRBD1
TGTGCCAGCTCACCTAACAGGGGTAGCACTGAAGCTTTCTTT
CASSPNRGSTEAFF
>-|TRBJ2-7|TRBV3-1/TRBV3-2|-
TGTGCCAGCAGTTCTTTAGCCGCAAGCTCCTACGAGCAGTACTTC
CASSSLAASSYEQYF
>-|TRBJ2-3|TRBV6-1|TRBD2
TGTGCCAGCAGTGAACAACCCTTGAGCGGGGGGGCGGGAACCACAGATACGCAGTATTTT
CASSEQPLSGGAGTTDTQYF
>-|TRBJ1-1|TRBV10-3|TRBD1
TGTGCCATCAGCGACAGGGGACAGGGCACTGAAGCTTTCTTT
CAISDRGQGTEAFF
>-|TRBJ1-1|TRBV13|TRBD1
TGTGCCAGCAGCTTAGACCAGGGGGGGAACACTGAAGCTTTCTTT
CASSLDQGGNTEAFF
>-|TRBJ2-5|TRBV19|-
TGTGCCAGTAGTATAGGCCGGTTCGCAGAGACCCAGTACTTC
CASSIGRFAETQYF
>-|TRBJ1-1|TRBV15|TRBD1
TGTGCCACCAGCACGAGGACAGGGGGGAACACTGAAGCTTTCTTT
CATSTRTGGNTEAFF
>-|TRBJ2-1|TRBV10-2|-
TGCGCCAGCAGCGACAGTGCCTACAATGAGCAGTTCTTC
CASSDSAYNEQFF
>-|TRBJ1-2|TRBV29-1|TRBD1
TGCAGCGTTGTTCGCCCGGACAGGGGTGGCTATGGCTACACCTTC
CSVVRPDRGGYGYTF
>few|TRBJ2-2|TRBV10-3|TRBD2
TGTGCCATCAGTGGGACTAGCGGGAGTTCGAACACCGGGGAGCTGTTTTTT
CAISGTSGSSNTGELFF
>-|TRBJ2-5|TRBV5-4|-
TGTGCCAGCAGCTTGGATCCGGACAGCCAAGAGACCCAGTACTTC
CASSLDPDSQETQYF
>-|TRBJ2-2|TRBV4-2|TRBD1
TGTGCCAGCAGCCAACAGAGACAGGGAACAGGCGGGGAGCTGTTTTTT
CASSQQRQGTGGELFF
>-|TRBJ2-3|TRBV6-1|-
TGTGCCAGCAGTGAATCTGTTACAGGGCCAGATACGCAGTATTTT
CASSESVTGPDTQYF
>-|TRBJ1-2|TRBV6-5|TRBD1
TGTGCCAGCACCCAATCCGGACAGGGACTCTATGGCTACACCTTC
CASTQSGQGLYGYTF
>few|TRBJ1-2|TRBV6-5|TRBD1
TGTGCCAGCAGTCAACAGGGGATTCCCCCCGTTAGCACCTTC
CASSQQGIPPVSTF
>-|TRBJ2-7|TRBV6-1|TRBD2
TGTGCCAGCAGTGCACTTAGCGGGGGATTCATCTACGAGCAGTACTTC
CASSALSGGFIYEQYF
>-|TRBJ2-5|TRBV2|TRBD1
TGTGCCAGCAGAGAGCCGGGACAGCGCAACTTTCATCGTGAGACCCAGTACTTC
CASREPGQRNFHRETQYF
>-|TRBJ2-7|TRBV5-5|TRBD2
TGTGCCAGCAGCTCCGGGAGGGTACCCGCCTACGAGCAGTACTTC
CASSSGRVPAYEQYF
>-|TRBJ2-7|TRBV7-2|TRBD1
TGTGCCAGCAGCTTAAATCTGGACAGGGGGGTCGAGCAGTACTTC
CASSLNLDRGVEQYF
>-|TRBJ2-7|TRBV19|-
TGTGCCAGTAGCCGACAGGTTAGCTACGAACAGTACTTC
CASSRQVSYEQYF
>-|TRBJ2-7|TRBV12-3/TRBV12-4|-
TGTGCCAGCAGTTTGAGGTCCAGCTACGAGCAGTACTTC
CASSLRSSYEQYF
>-|TRBJ2-3|TRBV20-1|TRBD2
TGCAGTGCTAGTTATACTAGCGGGGCTGGGACAGATACGCAGTATTTT
CSASYTSGAGTDTQYF
>-|TRBJ1-2|TRBV2|-
TGTGCCAGAGTTAAGCAAGAGGGAGCAAGGACCCCCGGTCTAGGCTACACCTTC
CARVKQEGARTPGLGYTF
>-|TRBJ2-1|TRBV9|-
TGTGCCAGCAGCGTACAGGTCAATGGAGGAGAGCAGTTCTTC
CASSVQVNGGEQFF
>-|TRBJ2-5|TRBV5-5|-
TGTGCCAGCATTCCGTTACAGGAAGAGACCCAGTACTTC
CASIPLQEETQYF
>-|TRBJ1-5|TRBV28|-
TGTGCCAGCAGCTTGCCTCAGGGAGGCCAGCCCCAGCATTTT
CASSLPQGGQPQHF
>-|TRBJ2-7|TRBV2|-
TGTGCCAGCAGTGAACGGTGGCTAGCCTACGAGCAGTACTTC
CASSERWLAYEQYF
>-|TRBJ2-3|TRBV3-1/TRBV3-2|TRBD2
TGTGCCAGCAGTTTCCTAGCGGGAGGGAGGGATACGCAGTATTTT
CASSFLAGGRDTQYF
>once|TRBJ2-1|TRBV7-3|TRBD2
TGTGCCAGCAGCCCAGATCTAGTTGGCGGGGGACGGGACAATGAGCAGTTCTTC
CASSPDLVGGGRDNEQFF
>-|TRBJ1-2|TRBV2|TRBD1
TGTGCCAGCAGGCTACAGGGGGTTGACTATGGCTACACCTTC
CASRLQGVDYGYTF
>-|TRBJ2-7|TRBV30|-
TGTGCCTGGAGTACAAGCTCCTACGAGCAGTACTTC
CAWSTSSYEQYF
>-|TRBJ2-5|TRBV20-1|-
TGCAGTGCTAGTCCCGGGGAGACCCAGTACTTC
CSASPGETQYF
>once|TRBJ2-1|TRBV5-1|TRBD2
TGCGCCAGCAGCTTGACCTGGACTAGCGGGTGGGCCAATGAGCAGTTCTTC
CASSLTWTSGWANEQFF
>-|TRBJ2-7|TRBV7-8|TRBD1
TGTGCCAGCAGCCTCGAGACAGGGAGTCGCCACGAGCAGTACTTC
CASSLETGSRHEQYF
>once|TRBJ1-6|TRBV7-6|-
TGTGCCAGCAGCTTAGCGGCAGGGGACAATTCACCCCTCCACTTT
CASSLAAGDNSPLHF
>-|TRBJ2-7|TRBV9|TRBD1
TGTGCCAGCAGCGAGGGGGCAGGGGGCGAGCAGTACTTC
CASSEGAGGEQYF